This T cell receptor beta chain emerged from a study of OX40 agonist ivuxolimab in advanced cancers. Turning to the overall study: Ivuxolimab, which targeted the costimulatory receptor OX40 (CD134), was an agonistic, fully human IgG2 monoclonal antibody. Intravenous ivuxolimab was administered to patients every 2 weeks at six dose levels: 0.01, 0.1, 0.3, 1.5, 3 and 10 mg/kg. Of the approximately 53 patients in dose escalation, around 19 had hepatocellular carcinoma, approximately 15 had melanoma, 9 had renal cell carcinoma and 9 had head and neck cancer. A male proportion of 70% to 90% and a mean age of around 60 years, ranging from roughly 23 to 79, were recorded for the dose-escalation cohort. Prior anti-PD-1, anti-PD-L1 or anti-CTLA-4 therapy was permitted, and checkpoint inhibitors had been received by roughly 40% of dose-escalation patients. Partial responses occurred in three dose-escalation patients, of whom one had hepatocellular carcinoma and two had cutaneous melanoma. Peripheral TCRbeta sequencing was intended to test whether TCR sequence diversity was altered and clonal T-cell expansion was caused by ivuxolimab. The paper reports the monotherapy dose-escalation portion (N of about 47 patients) of the phase I ivuxolimab trial.

To sequence the TCRbeta CDR3 region, genomic DNA was isolated from the sorted cells. The immunoSEQ Assay was used to sequence the TCRbeta CDR3 regions. TCRdb mirrors the immuneACCESS table, restricted to in-frame sequences. Some clones are absent from its copies; in checked studies, under half trace to an unresolved V gene, and the reason for the others is unknown. The sample data list 80,000 to 100,000 clones, and less than 90% of these were observed just once. The ten largest clones take up around 0.82% of the sample. For this clone: The antigen this receptor binds is unknown. No clone much larger than this one lies a single base away; base qualities are absent.

The CDR1 and CDR2 encoded by the germline V gene are MNHEY and SVGAGI. V gives up 6 bases and J gives up 4 bases, and the segment between their germline ends measures 13 bases. The CDR3 contains 15 residues, cysteine and phenylalanine counted. The kept DNA is CDR3 alone, 45 bases in frame from the first base. The trial excluded patients who had a history of autoimmune disease or who were on systemic immunosuppression. In every dose cohort, peripheral blood was drawn for TCR sequencing at baseline, cycle 4 day 1, and cycle 7 day 1. Samples were obtained from an open-label, multicenter, first-in-human phase I dose-escalation trial of ivuxolimab. Adults with locally advanced or metastatic melanoma, renal cell carcinoma, hepatocellular carcinoma or head and neck squamous cell carcinoma were enrolled in the trial. CD4+ and CD8+ T cells were sorted separately from peripheral blood before TCR sequencing.

The paper's findings and limits, for the study overall: Low levels of normalized T-cell clonal expansion were also seen in some nonresponding patients. The antigen specificity of the clonally expanded peripheral T cells was not determined. At doses from 0.1 to 3.0 mg/kg, clonal expansion was seen in both CD4+ and CD8+ blood T cells between baseline and week 6. Partial responders in the 0.1-3.0 mg/kg groups had among the lowest normalized peripheral clonal expansion, especially among CD8+ T cells. After ivuxolimab, CD8+ T cells had more expanded clones than CD4+ T cells on average.

The specimen comprised CD4+ or CD8+ T cells sorted from blood, sampled in a trial of the OX40 agonist ivuxolimab. This TCR came from an adult with an advanced solid tumor such as melanoma, head and neck, liver or kidney cancer. Here the chain combines TRBV6-5 and TRBJ1-6, with a weak D call of TRBD1 (6 bases match). The DNA reads as follows: TGTGCCAGCAGACCAATCCAGGGGTATAATTCACCCCTCCACTTT. It codes for CASRPIQGYNSPLHF.